Shown below are 18 T cell receptor beta chains from a single sample sequenced in a study of tumor-infiltrating lymphocytes in primary liver carcinoma. It was unsorted whole blood that yielded blood RNA, and germline DNA was also extracted. Priming with a constant-region primer yielded TCR beta cDNA from roughly 490 ng total RNA. Nested multiplex PCR, run for three rounds with slightly modified ARM-PCR, yielded TCR beta libraries. The two initial PCR rounds, roughly 9 cycles each, used TRBV1-TRBV30 forward and C-beta reverse primers. A single record per CDR3 protein comes from TCRdb applying MiXCR to the multiplex PCR reads. This sample has 300,000 to 400,000 distinct CDR3 sequences; almost 65% occur once, and the top ten carry roughly 6.5%. Sample: peripheral blood. These TCRs come from a middle-aged man with primary liver carcinoma and hepatitis B virus infection.

This clonotype was recorded a few times. The chain carries TRBV5-1 and TRBJ2-1; 11 nucleotides agree with TRBD1. Per the germline V gene, CDR1 is SGHRS and CDR2 is YFSETQ. The V segment lost 4 bases and the J segment 0 bases; nucleotides outside the gene matches: 6. The CDR3 contains 17 residues. The CDR3 nucleotides read TGCGCCAGCAGCCCCCTTGGGACAGGGGGCTCCTACAATGAGCAGTTCTTC. It is translated as CASSPLGTGGSYNEQFF.

The CDR3 DNA reads as TGTGCCACCAGTGATTTTGGAGGCCGCACAGATACGCAGTATTTT. Translation: CATSDFGGRTDTQYF. The V gene is TRBV24-1, the J gene TRBJ2-3, with a tentative D call TRBD2 (5 bases). The CDR3 has 15 residues. Trimming left V 1 base short and J 1 base short, with 8 bases between. Germline V lookup: CDR1 KGHDR, CDR2 SFDVKD.

In the case of this clonotype: Just one base apart from a much larger clone, this may be a read error. V usage is TRBV28 and J usage is TRBJ2-1, with TRBD1 matching 11 bases. Germline V gene sequence: CDR1 MDHEN, CDR2 SYDVKM. The CDR3 loop spans 15 amino acids. CDR3 sequence (DNA): TGTGCCTGCAGTTATCCGGGACAGGGGGGCAATGAGCAGTTCTTC. This gives the protein CACSYPGQGGNEQFF.

On this clonotype: One end of the junction is discordant with germline, which a read error may explain. This chain uses TRBV6-2 or TRBV6-3 with TRBJ2-7, with D possibly TRBD2 on 5 matching bases. CDR3 length: 14 residues. From germline, CDR1 is MNHEY and CDR2 SVGEGT. CDR3 residues: CAGSYLSGSYEQYF. The CDR3 DNA reads TGTGCCGGCAGTTACTTGAGCGGAAGTTACGAGCAGTACTTC.

In the case of this clonotype: One end of the junction does not line up with germline, which may come from a read error. The V gene is TRBV4-1, the J gene TRBJ1-2; unclear D gene. CDR3 length: 13 amino acids. From germline, CDR1 is MGHRA and CDR2 YSYEKL. The CDR3: CVSSHDNYYGYTF. The CDR3 region has the DNA TGCGTCAGCAGCCATGATAATTACTATGGCTACACCTTC.

With respect to this clonotype: A junction end diverges from the germline sequence, so it may reflect a read error. V gene TRBV11-2 combines with J gene TRBJ2-3, with a weak D call TRBD1 (6 bases). Germline CDR1 is SGHAT and CDR2 is FQNNGV. CDR3 size: 15 residues. The CDR3 region has the DNA TGTGCCAACAGCTTCGCCAGGGGTTCCGCAGATATGCAGTATTTT. It yields the protein CANSFARGSADMQYF.

The chain combines TRBV11-2 with TRBJ2-7, with 8 bases lining up with TRBD1. Germline assignment: CDR1 SGHAT and CDR2 FQNNGV. CDR3 length equals 15 residues. The V and J ends lost 6 bases and 13 bases, in that order; junction bases with no gene match: 20. The CDR3 region is CASSSGTGGFYEYYF. CDR3 nucleotide sequence: TGTGCCAGCAGTTCCGGGACAGGAGGTTTCTACGAGTACTACTTC.

The J gene is TRBJ2-1, the V gene TRBV5-5; D gene unclear. Germline CDR1 and CDR2: SGHKS and YYEKEE (reference sequence). V was shortened by 1 base and J by 1 base, with 9 bases between the two germline ends. CDR3 length equals 15 residues. The CDR3 nucleotides read TGTGCCAGCAGCTTGTCCGGGTTGTCCTACAATGAGCAGTTCTTC. It translates to CASSLSGLSYNEQFF.

Worth noting for this clonotype: One junction end disagrees with the germline gene, perhaps due to a read error. This rearrangement joins TRBV6-5 to TRBJ2-3, with D unclear. The CDR3 loop spans 12 amino acids. CDR1 is MNHEY, CDR2 SVGAGI, per germline. In DNA, the CDR3 is TGTGCCAGCAGTCACTCGCTGGATACGCAGTATTTT. It codes for CASSHSLDTQYF.

This clonotype has a count of ten or more. This chain links TRBV11-2 with TRBJ1-2; 7 positions agree with TRBD1. Germline loops: CDR1 SGHAT, CDR2 FQNNGV. This CDR3 contains 13 residues. Losses at the gene ends were 8 bases for V and 0 bases for J; bases not matched to a gene: 3. The chain's CDR3 is CASSRGTNYGYTF. The CDR3 coding sequence is TGTGCCAGCTCCAGGGGGACTAACTATGGCTACACCTTC.

Points on this clonotype: This may arise from a read error, as a much more abundant clone is one base away. This chain links TRBV6-2 or TRBV6-3 with TRBJ2-7; maybe TRBD1 (5 bases). Trimming stripped 4 bases from V and 0 bases from J, with 10 bases between. This CDR3 contains 14 residues. Germline V gene sequence: CDR1 MNHEY, CDR2 SVGEGT. This chain's CDR3 is CASSSGRNSYEQYF. DNA for the CDR3: TGTGCCAGCAGTTCAGGGCGGAACTCCTACGAGCAGTACTTC.

Notes on this clonotype: This may come from a read error, since a much larger clone is one base off. This chain links TRBV6-6 with TRBJ1-3, with D uncertain. The length of the CDR3 is 15 residues. Per germline, CDR1 MNHNY and CDR2 SVGAGI (reference sequence). The CDR3 nucleotides read TGTGCCAGCAGTTACTCGTCCCGCTCTGAAAACACCATATATTTT. The encoded protein is CASSYSSRSENTIYF.

There are many counts of this clonotype. The chain couples TRBV6-1 to TRBJ2-7; TRBD1 matches at 9 bases. The V segment lost 7 bases and the J segment 4 bases; nucleotides outside the gene matches: 8. The CDR3 is 14 residues long. Germline CDR1 MNHNS, CDR2 SASEGT. The CDR3: CASTDGQGWYEQYF. In DNA, the CDR3 is TGTGCCAGCACCGACGGACAGGGGTGGTACGAGCAGTACTTC.

Of note for this clonotype: Germline is not matched at one junction end, which may reflect a read error. The chain links TRBV11-2 to TRBJ1-1, with D hard to call. The germline V gene has CDR1 SGHAT and CDR2 FQNNGV. The CDR3 loop spans 14 amino acids. The CDR3 DNA follows: TGTGCCAGCGGCTTAGGATCGGGGTGGACTGAAGCTTTCTTT. Translated: CASGLGSGWTEAFF. Drawing the rest from reference TRBV11-2 and TRBJ1-1, the complete variable domain is EAGVAQSPRYKIIEKRQSVAFWCNPISGHATLYWYQQILGQGPKLLIQFQNNGVVDDSQLPKDRFSAERLKGVDSTLKIQPAKLEDSAVYLCASGLGSGWTEAFFGQGTRLTVV.

This clonotype was found a few times. The V call is TRBV30, the J call TRBJ2-5; no reliable D call. This CDR3 contains 12 residues. Germline CDR1 reads GTSNPN; CDR2 reads SVGIG (reference sequence). The V end lost 0 bases, the J end lost 4 bases, and 6 bases lay between the germline ends. The DNA of the CDR3 is TGTGCCTGGAGTGTCACCATAGAGACCCAGTACTTC. It yields the protein CAWSVTIETQYF.

The J gene is TRBJ2-1, the V gene TRBV11-2; 7 nucleotides line up with TRBD2. Trimming removed 2 bases from V and 0 bases from J; junction bases left unmatched: 7. Germline CDR1 is SGHAT and CDR2 is FQNNGV. This CDR3 spans 17 amino acids. CDR3 in amino acids: CASSLMSGGSSYNEQFF. The DNA of the CDR3 is TGTGCCAGCAGCTTAATGTCGGGCGGGAGCTCCTACAATGAGCAGTTCTTC.

Note on this clonotype: A read error is possible here, since a much larger clone lies one base away. Here the CDR3 omits its conserved ending phenylalanine or tryptophan, so a read error is the likely source. V usage is TRBV12-3 or TRBV12-4 and J usage is TRBJ2-7; no definite D call. This CDR3 has 12 residues. The V and J ends lost 0 bases and 4 bases respectively, with 4 bases between them. CDR3 in amino acids: CASSLAGYEQYL. CDR3 nucleotide sequence: TGTGCCAGCAGTTTAGCGGGGTACGAGCAGTACTTA.

The rearrangement uses TRBV7-3 and TRBJ2-7; TRBD1 is a possible D gene (6 bases). CDR3 length: 14 amino acids. Germline V gene lookup returns CDR1 SGHTA and CDR2 FQGTGA. Trimming removed 5 bases from V and 2 bases from J, with 13 bases in between. CDR3 nucleotides: TGTGCCAGCAGCCTGGGACATGGACCCTACGAGCAGTACTTC. Its translation is CASSLGHGPYEQYF. The full variable domain, with the rest looked up from reference TRBV7-3 and TRBJ2-7, is GAGVSQTPSNKVTEKGKYVELRCDPISGHTALYWYRQSLGQGPEFLIYFQGTGAADDSGLPNDRFFAVRPEGSVSTLKIQRTERGDSAVYLCASSLGHGPYEQYFGPGTRLTVT.